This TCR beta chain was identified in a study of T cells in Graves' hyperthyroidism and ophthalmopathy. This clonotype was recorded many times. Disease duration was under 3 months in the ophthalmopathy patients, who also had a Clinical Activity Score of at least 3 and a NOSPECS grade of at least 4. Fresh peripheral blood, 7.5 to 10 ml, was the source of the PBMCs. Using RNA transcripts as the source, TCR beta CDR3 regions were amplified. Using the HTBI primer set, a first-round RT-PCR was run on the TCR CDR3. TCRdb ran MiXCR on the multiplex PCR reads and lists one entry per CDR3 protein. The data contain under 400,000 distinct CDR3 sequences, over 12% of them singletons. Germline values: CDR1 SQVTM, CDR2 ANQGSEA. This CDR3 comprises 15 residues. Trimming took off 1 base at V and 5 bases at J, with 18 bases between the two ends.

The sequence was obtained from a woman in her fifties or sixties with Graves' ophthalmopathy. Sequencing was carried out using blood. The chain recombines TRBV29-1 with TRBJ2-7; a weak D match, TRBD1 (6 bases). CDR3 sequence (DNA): TGCAGCGTTGAAGGGGACGCAGGGGACGTCCACGAGCAGTACTTC. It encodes CSVEGDAGDVHEQYF.